This T cell receptor beta chain was recorded in a study of cytomegalovirus exposure and HLA in healthy donors (dated 2017 in TCRdb). About the full investigation: An earlier analysis of roughly 500 of the donors reported more than 250 Gb of sequence data and some 120 million unique TCR beta sequences from about 180 million T cells. Donor age, sex, ethnicity and CMV serostatus were compiled alongside the repertoire data. All discovery cohort repertoires had been generated using a single sequencing platform. HLA typing covered class I and class II loci at four-digit resolution. Roughly 5 DR-DQ haplotypes were handled as single units for association and clustering because linkage in the cohort was strong. Typing coverage varied by locus: roughly 629-640 donors for A, B, C, DRB1 and DQB1; roughly 510 for DQA1; some 610 for DPA1; approximately 470 for DPB1. A later analysis re-examined previously published TCR beta repertoires from about 700 donors and added high-resolution HLA genotyping to investigate patterns of TCR occurrence. A later genetic analysis used genome-wide SNP genotypes for about 65% of the 666 donors, treating that subset as a discovery cohort. Rather than drawing on any new phenotypic data, the later analysis identified candidate immune exposures from TCR beta sequences and the way those sequences occurred across donors. The study aimed to test whether signatures of past pathogen exposure could be identified by cataloging public T cell receptors. Roughly 300 gigabases of sequencing data and around 90 million unique TCR sequences made up an early release that covered approximately 650 HLA-typed donors. The T cell repertoires of several hundred subjects were profiled by immunosequencing and related to cytomegalovirus serostatus. Among a few hundred genotyped donors of the cohort, an average of about 240,000 unique TCR beta nucleotide sequences were sequenced per donor, around 20% of them non-productive. An earlier analysis of approximately 640 of the donors applied high-throughput TCR beta sequencing to assess whether each TCR beta V gene segment acted as functional or pseudogenic. Of the 398 genotyped donors, about 80% fell in the genetic ancestry cluster associated with self-reported Caucasian donors. High-throughput TCR immunosequencing, statistical association of individual TCRs with disease status, and machine learning were combined to predict cytomegalovirus infection status. A separate validation cohort of some 130 different subjects was used in addition to the approximately 640-subject first cohort.

Including cysteine and phenylalanine, the CDR3 has 15 amino acids. Left in the record is the CDR3 DNA by itself, 45 bases read in frame from the first base. The germline V gene (reference sequence) sets CDR1 to SGHNT and CDR2 to YYREEE. V was cut back by 4 bases and J by 5 bases, leaving a gap of 19 bases between them. Comment on this clone: Its antigen specificity is not known. No clone much larger than this one lies a single base away; base qualities are absent.

The library relied on the immunoSEQ multiplex PCR assay. For the multiplex PCR, a mixture combining 60 forward primers for TCR Vbeta segments and 13 reverse primers for TCR Jbeta segments was used. The CDR3 region of rearranged TCR beta genes was amplified from genomic DNA by a multiplex PCR assay. Amplified TCR beta libraries were sequenced as 87-base-pair reads on the Illumina HiSeq System. Under the source paper's analysis protocol: A later analysis counted about 80 million unique TCR beta chains across the 640 or so repertoires, and around 9.9 million of these chains were shared by at least two donors. Raw reads were error-corrected and collapsed into unique sequences with a nearest-neighbor algorithm that merged closely related sequences to remove PCR and sequencing errors. CDR3 sequences were aligned to IMGT reference sequences to assign V, D and J gene segments. Each retained sequence needed at least a six-nucleotide match to both a V gene segment and a J gene segment. Rearrangements were classified as productive when the CDR3 lacked stop codons and remained in frame with V and J, and all other rearrangements were classified as non-productive. Following IMGT convention, CDR3 was defined as the stretch from the second conserved V-encoded cysteine to the conserved J-encoded phenylalanine. Sequences without an unambiguous match to a single V gene segment were excluded from the earlier analysis of approximately 560 of the donors. An earlier analysis of a few hundred of the donors called V segments functional above 56.7% productive rearrangements and segregating when the between-donor standard deviation exceeded 5%. To diagnose cytomegalovirus status from the catalog of TCR beta chain sequences, a statistical classification framework was built. In a later analysis, V and J genes were assigned by comparing TCR nucleotide sequences against IMGT/GENE-DB human TR gene sequences. The TCRdist pipeline was used in a later analysis to assign CDR3 sequences and most-parsimonious VDJ recombination scenarios. In a later analysis, each TCR beta chain was defined by its CDR3 amino acid sequence together with its V-gene family, and reads without a unique V-gene family were excluded. To address suspected cross-contamination and a sequencing artifact, a later analysis removed 450 to 700 highly shared, low-generation-probability nucleotide sequences. A later analysis calculated a clonal expansion index for each public chain from normalized within-repertoire ranks of inferred template counts. In a later analysis, generation probabilities were computed with a VDJ recombination model fitted to out-of-frame rearrangements, and the resulting probabilities were checked against IGoR. In a later analysis, TCR-TCR, TCR-HLA and TCR-CMV co-occurrence was scored with hypergeometric tests, and a repertoire-size bias correction was applied to TCR pairs. In a later analysis, false discovery rates were estimated by permuting HLA or CMV assignments 20 times. In a later analysis, co-occurring TCRs were grouped using DBSCAN, and TCRdist sequence similarity was added for clustering within HLA-allele-positive subsets. Repertoires with fewer than 30,000 or more than 120,000 public chains were left out of co-occurrence clustering, as were a handful of repertoires with anomalous nucleotide sharing. TCRdb retrieved this table from immuneACCESS and kept in-frame rearrangements only. Not all clones are present; in checked studies, unresolved V genes account for under half, and no reason is known for the remainder. V, J and clone size reflect that table, while D and trimming were determined from the DNA. Present in this sample are more than 90,000 clones, roughly four fifths of which were seen just once. Of the sample, roughly 15% falls within the top ten clones.

The paper's findings and limits, for the study overall: In a later genetic analysis, fewer N-insertions in productive TCRs were reported among donors in an Asian-associated ancestry cluster than the roughly 700-donor mean. For the cohort, immune exposure information was limited to CMV serostatus. In vitro tests confirmed that a few of the cytomegalovirus-associated TCR beta chains recognize cytomegalovirus antigens. Most CMV-associated TCR beta chains appeared to be HLA-restricted in a later analysis, and the HLA associations seemed to be driven largely by CMV exposure. HLA typing was unavailable for some donors at each locus, so association tests used only the typed subset. The 87-base-pair reads could not distinguish some IMGT-functional V segments, including TRBV6-2 and TRBV6-3, so those segments were excluded. In a later analysis, TCR association rates were found to vary across HLA loci, with the most associated TCRs seen for DRB1 alleles and the fewest for HLA-C alleles. While some public TCRs were present in many individuals, most TCR sequences turned up only very rarely across donors. In a later analysis, about 16,000 TCR beta sequences were associated with specific HLA alleles at a false discovery rate of 0.05. Assigning TCR associations to individual alleles was difficult when HLA alleles, especially DR and DQ, strongly co-occurred. Only TCR beta chains were sequenced in this cohort, and the absence of alpha or paired-chain data limited detectable features. In a later analysis, HLA-associated TCR beta chains showed more clonal expansion and lower generation probabilities than non-associated chains that were equally common. An earlier analysis of around 540 of the donors showed that most TCR beta V segments appeared in productive rearrangements either about 87% or about 30% of the time, which broadly matched IMGT annotations. A total of 150 to 200 TCR beta chains were listed by the study as associated with cytomegalovirus. A further reported finding was that TCR beta sequences accurately predicted the HLA-A and HLA-B alleles for most subjects in the first cohort. The classifier was reported to diagnose cytomegalovirus status with high specificity and sensitivity in both the original and validation cohorts. Roughly uniform sequencing depth across donors was assumed in presence/absence analyses, although this assumption may not hold. A later analysis reported that several top co-occurrence clusters appeared linked to parvovirus B19, influenza, CMV and Epstein-Barr virus. The authors suggested that the approach could potentially be extended to other disease states and immunological phenotypes. A later genetic analysis associated a missense DCLRE1C variant with V-gene and J-gene trimming of TCR beta chains, and an independent cohort replicated the association. Because counts were too low, seventeen rarely observed V segments, including chromosome 9 orphons, were excluded from the earlier analysis of fewer than 650 of the donors. Correlated functional status among segregating V segments might be attributable to linkage disequilibrium, but an unknown experimental factor could not be ruled out. A cluster of highly shared sequence variants was judged likely to represent a technical artifact of the sequencing pipeline.

In total, fewer than 750 healthy bone marrow donors made up the cohort. At the time of sampling, every cohort member was nominally healthy, though immune exposures that went unrecorded were likely present. The donor was CMV seropositive and was included in the group of some 290 seropositive cohort members. A peripheral blood sample was provided by each donor, and peripheral blood mononuclear cells were used for TCR beta sequencing. The Qiagen DNeasy Blood Extraction Kit was used to extract genomic DNA from the blood cell samples. The source of this sequence is a man aged 50-59 years in good health and CMV-seropositive. The rearranged chain carries TRBV5-4 and TRBJ2-7, and possibly TRBD2, on 7 matching bases. Sequences were obtained from PBMCs. The nucleotide sequence is given as TGTGCCAGCAGCCCTGGGGGTCGGGGGGCCCACGAGCAGTACTTC. Its product reads: CASSPGGRGAHEQYF.